The rows below give T cell receptor beta chains drawn from one sample of a study of blood T cell repertoires in COVID-19. Clones were read by immunoSEQ multiplex PCR, and TCRdb kept only the in-frame ones, dropping some. The sample gives under 200,000 clones, 85% of which show up once; 0.95% is in the top ten. The specimen sequenced was peripheral blood. The receptor source for this set is a man aged 60-69 years with COVID-19, enrolled during active disease. Both conserved end residues are part of each CDR3. D genes are given only for firm matches. The size entry is marked missing in some rows and otherwise reads once, few, many or a size class.

CDR3 DNA | CDR3 protein | CDR3 length | V gene | clone size | J gene | D gene
TGTGCCAGCAGCCGCGACAGGGTCTCCTACGAGCAGTACTTC | CASSRDRVSYEQYF | 14 | TRBV7-2 | NA | TRBJ2-7 | TRBD1
TGTGCCAGCAGTGAAGCACCGGGACAGGGCTATAATTCACCCCTCCACTTT | CASSEAPGQGYNSPLHF | 17 | TRBV6-1 | NA | TRBJ1-6 | TRBD1
TGTGCCAGCAGCCAAAGGGCGGGAGGTTCACCCCTCCACTTT | CASSQRAGGSPLHF | 14 | TRBV3-1/TRBV3-2 | NA | TRBJ1-6 | NA
TGTGCCAGCAGTCCCGGAGGTGGGACAGCTCTCCGAACTAATGAAAAACTGTTTTTT | CASSPGGGTALRTNEKLFF | 19 | TRBV14 | NA | TRBJ1-4 | TRBD1
TGCGCCAGCAGCCCCGGACAGGCTGGAAACACCATATATTTT | CASSPGQAGNTIYF | 14 | TRBV5-1 | NA | TRBJ1-3 | TRBD1
TGTGCCAGCAGTTTATATCCGGGTTCTGGGGCCAACGTCCTGACTTTC | CASSLYPGSGANVLTF | 16 | TRBV28 | NA | TRBJ2-6 | NA
TGCAGCGTTGAAAGGCCCCCAGGGTACTACAATGAGCAGTTCTTC | CSVERPPGYYNEQFF | 15 | TRBV29-1 | NA | TRBJ2-1 | NA
TGTGCCAGCACCTCCAACAGGGCAAATCAGCCCCAGCATTTT | CASTSNRANQPQHF | 14 | TRBV6-5 | NA | TRBJ1-5 | NA
TGTGCCAGCAGCTTTGGGGGCGTAGGTGGAACAGATACGCAGTATTTT | CASSFGGVGGTDTQYF | 16 | TRBV7-2 | once | TRBJ2-3 | NA
TGTGCCAGCAGCGTAGGGACAACCTTTAACGAGCAGTACTTC | CASSVGTTFNEQYF | 14 | TRBV9 | NA | TRBJ2-7 | NA
TGTGCCAGCACCTGGGGAGACTATCAGCCCCAGCATTTT | CASTWGDYQPQHF | 13 | TRBV28 | NA | TRBJ1-5 | NA
TGTGCCAGCAGCCAATTCAGGGGTAATGAGCAGTTCTTC | CASSQFRGNEQFF | 13 | TRBV3-1/TRBV3-2 | NA | TRBJ2-1 | NA
TGTGCCAGCAGCCCAGACAGGGGTCAAGAAAAACTGTTTTTT | CASSPDRGQEKLFF | 14 | TRBV7-9 | NA | TRBJ1-4 | TRBD1
TGTGCCACCAGCAGTGGTCTCTCGAGAGGCAATGAGCAGTTCTTC | CATSSGLSRGNEQFF | 15 | TRBV15 | NA | TRBJ2-1 | NA
TGCGCCAGCAGCTTCGCCGGAACTAATGAAAAACTGTTTTTT | CASSFAGTNEKLFF | 14 | TRBV5-1 | NA | TRBJ1-4 | NA
TGTGCCAGCAGTAAGGTCGAGGGCTGGCAGCCCCAGCATTTT | CASSKVEGWQPQHF | 14 | TRBV6-5 | NA | TRBJ1-5 | NA
TGTGCCAGCAGTAAACAGGGGGCGCGAACTGAAGCTTTCTTT | CASSKQGARTEAFF | 14 | TRBV2 | few | TRBJ1-1 | TRBD1
TGCACCACTACTAGCGGAGGGAGGGATGAGCAGTTCTTC | CTTTSGGRDEQFF | 13 | TRBV29-1 | NA | TRBJ2-1 | TRBD2
TGTGCCAGCAGCTACCGGGACAGAGCCGGCTACACCTTC | CASSYRDRAGYTF | 13 | TRBV7-9 | NA | TRBJ1-2 | TRBD1
TGTGCCAGCAGACCTACCGGGACTAGCGGCACAGATACGCAGTATTTT | CASRPTGTSGTDTQYF | 16 | TRBV5-4 | NA | TRBJ2-3 | TRBD2
TGTGCCAGCAGCCCCGGGAGGTCCTCTGGAAACACCATATATTTT | CASSPGRSSGNTIYF | 15 | TRBV5-4 | NA | TRBJ1-3 | NA
TGTGCCAGCAGCCAATCCGGGATGAACACTGAAGCTTTCTTT | CASSQSGMNTEAFF | 14 | TRBV3-1/TRBV3-2 | once | TRBJ1-1 | NA
TGTGCCAGCAGCTCCAGGGGGGACATTCAGTACTTC | CASSSRGDIQYF | 12 | TRBV7-9 | NA | TRBJ2-4 | NA
TGTGCCAGTAAAACAGGGTATCGGGACACTGAAGCTTTCTTT | CASKTGYRDTEAFF | 14 | TRBV19 | NA | TRBJ1-1 | NA
TGTGCCAGCAGCGTAGGACAGGCGAGCTCCTACGAGCAGTACTTC | CASSVGQASSYEQYF | 15 | TRBV9 | NA | TRBJ2-7 | NA
TGCAGCGTTTTGTCCGGACTGCCGAACACTGAAGCTTTCTTT | CSVLSGLPNTEAFF | 14 | TRBV29-1 | NA | TRBJ1-1 | NA
TGCGCCAGCAGCCAAGGTCGACACGATGAAGCTTTCTTT | CASSQGRHDEAFF | 13 | TRBV4-1 | few | TRBJ1-1 | NA
TGTGCCATACAGGGAGAGGACACTGAAGCTTTCTTT | CAIQGEDTEAFF | 12 | TRBV10-3 | NA | TRBJ1-1 | NA
TGTGCCAGCAGCTCTCAGGGGACAGGGGTCGAGCAGTACTTC | CASSSQGTGVEQYF | 14 | TRBV7-6 | NA | TRBJ2-7 | TRBD1
TGCGCCAGCAGCGCCGGGACTAGCGGTTACGAGCAGTACTTC | CASSAGTSGYEQYF | 14 | TRBV4-1 | few | TRBJ2-7 | TRBD2
TGTGCCAGCAGCACACTACAGGGGTACGCTGGAAACACCATATATTTT | CASSTLQGYAGNTIYF | 16 | TRBV5-5 | NA | TRBJ1-3 | TRBD1
TGTGCCAGCTCACTGATGGGCGATAGCTCCTATAATTCACCCCTCCACTTT | CASSLMGDSSYNSPLHF | 17 | TRBV18 | NA | TRBJ1-6 | NA
TGCGCCAGCACCCCCCTAGTGAACAGGGGCACAGATACGCAGTATTTT | CASTPLVNRGTDTQYF | 16 | TRBV23-1 | NA | TRBJ2-3 | NA
TGTGCCAGCAGCCGGAGCGGGGTCCTAGGAGAGCAGTACTTC | CASSRSGVLGEQYF | 14 | TRBV7-8 | NA | TRBJ2-7 | TRBD2